This T cell receptor beta chain came from a study of graft-versus-host responses after intestinal transplantation. On the study more broadly: Grafts that recipients had were multivisceral, liver-intestinal, or isolated intestinal transplants. For two to three years after anti-thymocyte globulin induction, all recipients took tacrolimus and steroids. Study-wide results and limits: After transplant, early declines in HvG clones were associated with peak levels of circulating GvH clones. Ileal or blood samples showed some GvH clones first, and such clones were also found in recipient marrow.

About this clone: What it recognizes is unknown.

The CDR3 has 13 amino acids. Germline CDR1 and CDR2: LNHNV and YYDKDF (reference sequence). The V segment lost 6 bases and the J segment 10 bases; nucleotides outside the gene matches: 2. The table came from immunoSEQ multiplex PCR; TCRdb's copy has only in-frame clones and leaves some out. In the table there are about 86,000 clones, approximately 90% of which are singletons. The source was unstimulated CD4+ T cells sorted from spleen or lymph node cells, collected before transplant. The chain is built from TRBV15 and TRBJ1-6, with 11 nucleotides matching TRBD1. The sequence came from a human donor who was the organ donor for an intestinal transplant. The CDR3 nucleotides are TGTGCCACCAGGGGACAGGGGGAATCACCCCTCCACTTT. Amino acid sequence: CATRGQGESPLHF.